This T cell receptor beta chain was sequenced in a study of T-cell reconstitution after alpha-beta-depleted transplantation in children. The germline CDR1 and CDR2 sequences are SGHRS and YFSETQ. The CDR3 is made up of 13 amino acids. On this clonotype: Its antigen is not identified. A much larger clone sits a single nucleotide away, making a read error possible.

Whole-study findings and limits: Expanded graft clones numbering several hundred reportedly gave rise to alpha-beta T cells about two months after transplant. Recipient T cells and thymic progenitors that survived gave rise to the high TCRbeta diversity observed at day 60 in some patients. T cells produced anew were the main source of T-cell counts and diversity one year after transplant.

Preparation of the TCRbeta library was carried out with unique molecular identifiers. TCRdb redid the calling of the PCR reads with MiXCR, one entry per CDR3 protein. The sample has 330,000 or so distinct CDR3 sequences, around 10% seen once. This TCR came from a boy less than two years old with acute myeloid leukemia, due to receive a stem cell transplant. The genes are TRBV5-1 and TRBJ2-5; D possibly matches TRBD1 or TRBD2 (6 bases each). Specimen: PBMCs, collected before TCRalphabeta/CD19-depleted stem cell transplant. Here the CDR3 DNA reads TGCGCCAGCCAGATAGGGGGAGGAGAGGCCCAGTACTTC. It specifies CASQIGGGEAQYF.